These 11 T cell receptor beta chains came from one sample sequenced in a study of cytomegalovirus exposure and HLA in healthy donors. Profiling relied on immunoSEQ multiplex PCR, and the TCRdb table lists in-frame clones only, not all of them. The sample includes some 240,000 clones, approximately 87% seen only once; the top ten take around 5.6%. The material sequenced was PBMCs. The receptors come from a woman aged 18-30 years in good health and CMV-seronegative.

This clone has just a few counts. The chain couples TRBV30 to TRBJ1-5; no clear D gene. Trimming removed 0 bases at V and 1 base at J, with 4 bases between. Germline V lookup: CDR1 GTSNPN, CDR2 SVGIG (reference sequence). The CDR3 has 13 amino acids. The CDR3 bases are TGTGCCTGGAGTGTACGGAGCAATCAGCCCCAGCATTTT. Its translation: CAWSVRSNQPQHF.

The chain joins TRBV6-5 to TRBJ1-1, with D possibly being TRBD1 (5 bases). Germline V lookup: CDR1 MNHEY, CDR2 SVGAGI. The CDR3 is 14 residues long. Trimming took 6 bases from V and 6 from J, leaving 17 bases between them. This chain's CDR3 is CASRSPGGSAEAFF. For the CDR3, the DNA is TGTGCCAGCAGATCACCGGGGGGGTCGGCTGAAGCTTTCTTT.

The CDR3 nucleotides are TGTGCCAGCAGGGAAACTAGCGGGGAAAGCTCCTACGAGCAGTACTTC. Translation gives CASRETSGESSYEQYF. The V call is TRBV2, the J call TRBJ2-7; TRBD2 matches at 10 bases. The CDR3 extends over 16 amino acids. Trimming removed 6 bases from V and 0 bases from J; junction bases left unmatched: 8. The germline CDR1 and CDR2 sequences are SNHLY and FYNNEI.

This clone was seen only once. This rearrangement joins TRBV11-2 to TRBJ1-3, with TRBD1 matching 8 bases. J was trimmed by 4 bases and V by 6 bases; bases with no gene match: 5. The CDR3 has 14 amino acids. The germline V gene encodes CDR1 SGHAT and CDR2 FQNNGV. The CDR3 loop reads CASRSTGAGNTIYF. For the CDR3, the DNA is TGTGCCAGCAGGTCGACAGGGGCCGGAAACACCATATATTTT.

V usage is TRBV5-1 and J usage is TRBJ2-1; D is uncertain. V dropped 0 bases and J dropped 8 bases, with 9 bases sitting between them. This CDR3 spans 13 amino acids. Per the germline V gene, CDR1 is SGHRS and CDR2 is YFSETQ. This CDR3 is CASSLANQDEQFF. In DNA form, the CDR3 reads TGCGCCAGCAGCTTGGCCAACCAGGATGAGCAGTTCTTC.

Turning to this clone: This same CDR3 is encoded by further DNA sequences in the sample. The rearrangement uses TRBV27 and TRBJ1-1; D is undetermined. The CDR3 has 13 residues. V was shortened by 5 bases and J by 0 bases, with 7 bases between the two germline ends. The germline CDR1 and CDR2 sequences are MNHEY and SMNVEV (reference sequence). The chain's CDR3 is CASSLRMNTEAFF. The CDR3 coding sequence is TGTGCCAGCAGTCTACGGATGAACACTGAAGCTTTCTTT.

The rearrangement links TRBV7-8 to TRBJ1-5; D gene ambiguous. CDR3 size: 14 residues. Trimming cost V 3 bases and J 6 bases, with 12 bases left between them. Looked up from germline, CDR1 is SGHVS and CDR2 is FQNEAQ. The CDR3 reads CASSFSVSGQPQHF. CDR3 nucleotide sequence: TGTGCCAGCAGCTTTAGCGTCTCGGGTCAGCCCCAGCATTTT.

The chain couples TRBV2 to TRBJ1-1; the D is unclear. Trimming removed 3 bases from V and 9 bases from J, with 14 bases in between. CDR1 and CDR2 (germline): SNHLY, FYNNEI. The CDR3 loop spans 13 amino acids. CDR3 bases: TGTGCCAGCAGTGATCCGGCGCGCAGCAAAGCTTTCTTT. Its translation: CASSDPARSKAFF.

The chain couples TRBV9 to TRBJ2-7; 7 nucleotides line up with TRBD2. This CDR3 has 17 amino acids. With 0 bases clipped from V and 5 bases from J, the junction kept 14 bases outside the gene matches. In germline, CDR1 is SGDLS, CDR2 YYNGEE. The CDR3 region is CASSVGPSAREGDEQYF. CDR3 coding DNA: TGTGCCAGCAGCGTAGGCCCCTCCGCCAGGGAGGGCGACGAGCAGTACTTC. Full variable domain (remainder filled in from reference TRBV9 and TRBJ2-7): DSGVTQTPKHLITATGQRVTLRCSPRSGDLSVYWYQQSLDQGLQFLIQYYNGEERAKGNILERFSAQQFPDLHSELNLSSLELGDSALYFCASSVGPSAREGDEQYFGPGTRLTVT.

The chain has TRBV27 and TRBJ2-2, with 7 positions matching TRBD2. The junction had 5 bases not matched to a gene; V was cut back by 1 base and J by 3 bases. This CDR3 contains 16 residues. CDR1 MNHEY and CDR2 SMNVEV come from the germline V gene (reference sequence). CDR3: CASSLFPSGYTGELFF. The CDR3 DNA follows: TGTGCCAGCAGTTTATTCCCTAGCGGATACACCGGGGAGCTGTTTTTT.

The chain employs TRBV2 and TRBJ2-2, with 8 bases fitting TRBD2. V shed 5 bases, J shed 1 base, and the junction held 3 bases outside the gene matches. CDR1 is SNHLY, CDR2 FYNNEI, per germline. This CDR3 comprises 15 residues. Here the CDR3 reads CASSRSGVNTGELFF. DNA of the CDR3: TGTGCCAGCAGTCGTAGCGGGGTGAACACCGGGGAGCTGTTTTTT.